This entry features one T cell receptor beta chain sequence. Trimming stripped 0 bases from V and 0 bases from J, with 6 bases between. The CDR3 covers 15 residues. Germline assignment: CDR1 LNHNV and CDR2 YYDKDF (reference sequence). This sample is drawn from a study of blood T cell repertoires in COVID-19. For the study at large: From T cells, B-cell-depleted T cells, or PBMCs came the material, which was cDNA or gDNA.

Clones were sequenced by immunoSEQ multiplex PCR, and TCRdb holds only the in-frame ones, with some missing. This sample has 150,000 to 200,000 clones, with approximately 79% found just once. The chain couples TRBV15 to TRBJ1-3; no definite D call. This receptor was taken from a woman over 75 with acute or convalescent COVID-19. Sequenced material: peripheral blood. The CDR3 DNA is TGTGCCACCAGCAGAGATCCCGGCTCTGGAAACACCATATATTTT. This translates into CATSRDPGSGNTIYF. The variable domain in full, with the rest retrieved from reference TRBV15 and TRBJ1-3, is DAMVIQNPRYQVTQFGKPVTLSCSQTLNHNVMYWYQQKSSQAPKLLFHYYDKDFNNEADTPDNFQSRRPNTSFCFLDIRSPGLGDTAMYLCATSRDPGSGNTIYFGEGSWLTVV.